One sample yielded the 18 T cell receptor beta chains listed below, sequenced in a study of spatial heterogeneity in lung cancer. Study-wide findings and caveats: Mutation tallies in tumors tracked expanded intratumoral alpha and beta TCR counts.

One entry per CDR3 protein results from TCRdb running MiXCR on the 5' RACE reads. Here the sample spans 9,000 to 13,000 distinct CDR3 sequences, 12% being singletons. Documented time point: sample taken at primary tumor resection. No antigen has been assigned to these receptors. The sample here was lung tumor tissue, taken at surgery. These receptor sequences come from a male donor with early-stage non-small cell lung cancer.

In its sample, this clonotype was seen many times. This beta chain is a stray read from a library made for alpha chains; its abundance is not meaningful. The gene calls are TRBV7-8 and TRBJ2-3; the D call may be TRBD1 or TRBD2 (6 bases each). Trimming pared 1 base from V and 3 bases from J, leaving 14 bases between. CDR1 is SGHVS, CDR2 FQNEAQ, per germline. This CDR3 comprises 16 residues. The CDR3 is CASSLEGGLGTDTQYF. The CDR3 DNA reads as TGTGCCAGCAGCTTAGAGGGGGGATTAGGGACAGATACGCAGTATTTT.

This clonotype showed up many times. This beta chain is an off-target read within a library intended for alpha chains, so its frequency means little. The chain recombines TRBV6-6 with TRBJ1-1; 7 bases align to TRBD1. This CDR3 has 15 residues. Looked up from germline, CDR1 is MNHNY and CDR2 is SVGAGI (reference sequence). Losses at the gene ends were 7 bases for V and 5 bases for J; bases not matched to a gene: 13. This CDR3 reads CASKTNTGEGTEAFF. CDR3 nucleotides: TGTGCCAGCAAGACAAACACAGGGGAGGGTACTGAAGCTTTCTTT.

By sample fraction, this clonotype is medium-sized. This beta chain slipped into a library made for alpha chains as a stray read, so its size is not meaningful. V and J are TRBV7-2 and TRBJ2-1, with D possibly TRBD1 on 5 matching bases. This CDR3 comprises 15 residues. V dropped 3 bases and J dropped 5 bases, with 14 bases sitting between them. Germline V gene data show CDR1 as SGHTA and CDR2 as FQGNSA. CDR3 bases: TGTGCCAGCAGCTTCGACAGATCAAATAACAATGAGCAGTTCTTC. Residues: CASSFDRSNNNEQFF.

This clonotype occurred many times. This beta chain is an unintended read in a library built for alpha chains; its size means little. The V gene is TRBV6-5, the J gene TRBJ2-1; possible D gene TRBD2, 5 bases. CDR3 size: 13 residues. With 8 bases removed from V and 3 bases from J, the gap between germline ends came to 11 bases. Germline CDR1 is MNHEY and CDR2 is SVGAGI. The CDR3 sequence is CASGRRNYNEQFF. CDR3 bases: TGTGCCAGCGGTCGGAGGAACTACAATGAGCAGTTCTTC.

This clonotype was counted ten times or more. In a library made to pick up alpha chains, this beta chain is a stray read with a size that means little. This chain links TRBV19 with TRBJ2-3; no firm D call. Germline values: CDR1 LNHDA, CDR2 SQIVND (reference sequence). V lost 4 bases and J 0 bases, leaving 5 bases between the germline ends. The CDR3 contains 13 residues. The CDR3 loop reads CASSSFSTDTQYF. The DNA for the CDR3 is TGTGCCAGTAGTAGCTTTAGCACAGATACGCAGTATTTT.

The count of this clonotype is one. Since it is a stray read in a library aimed at alpha chains, this beta chain has a size that is not meaningful. V and J are TRBV6-2 or TRBV6-3 and TRBJ1-1; D may be TRBD1 (5 bases). Per the germline V gene, CDR1 is MNHEY and CDR2 is SVGEGT. Trimming removed 2 bases from V and 4 bases from J, with 11 bases in between. This CDR3 region has 14 residues. CDR3 sequence: CASSYKGSTTEAFF. The CDR3, as DNA: TGTGCCAGCAGTTACAAGGGGTCCACCACTGAAGCTTTCTTT.

For this clonotype: Because the library targeted alpha chains, this beta chain is an off-target read whose size means little. The chain is built from TRBV11-3 and TRBJ2-3; 9 bases match TRBD2. Germline-derived CDR1 and CDR2 are SGHNT and YENEEA. The CDR3 is 17 amino acids. V trimming: 4 bases; J trimming: 2 bases; junction bases outside the gene matches: 10. As DNA, the CDR3 is TGTGCCAGCAGCTCCCCGTCGACTAGCGGAATCACAGATACGCAGTATTTT. Translation: CASSSPSTSGITDTQYF.

This clonotype was recorded at least ten times. Because the library targeted alpha chains, this beta chain is an off-target read whose size means little. The J gene is TRBJ2-5, the V gene TRBV12-3 or TRBV12-4; weak D call: TRBD2 (7 bases). V dropped 6 bases and J dropped 4 bases, with 15 bases sitting between them. The CDR3 extends over 14 amino acids. CDR3 nucleotide sequence: TGTGCCAGCAGGGCGAACCGGGGGGCAGAGACCCAGTACTTC. Translated: CASRANRGAETQYF.

The sample holds many counts of this clonotype. The size of this beta chain means little, since it is a stray read in a library made for alpha chains. The rearrangement uses TRBV11-3 and TRBJ2-6; 7 bases fit TRBD2. V dropped 5 bases and J dropped 0; count of bases not matched to a gene: 10. The germline CDR1 and CDR2 sequences are SGHNT and YENEEA. This CDR3 comprises 18 residues. The CDR3 bases are TGTGCCAGCAGCGGGAGCGGGGCCGGGACCTCTGGGGCCAACGTCCTGACTTTC. This sequence encodes CASSGSGAGTSGANVLTF.

The sample holds many counts of this clonotype. This beta chain is a stray read from a library made for alpha chains; its abundance is not meaningful. V usage is TRBV6-6 and J usage is TRBJ2-6; D may be TRBD1 (6 bases). With 6 bases removed from V and 0 bases from J, the gap between germline ends came to 15 bases. CDR1 is MNHNY, CDR2 SVGAGI, per germline (reference sequence). The CDR3 runs to 17 residues. The CDR3 coding sequence is TGTGCCAGCAGAATCGGAAACAGGGTCTCTGGGGCCAACGTCCTGACTTTC. It specifies CASRIGNRVSGANVLTF.

This clonotype is medium-sized by share. The library was built for alpha chains, so this beta chain is an off-target read and its size means little. The rearrangement links TRBV29-1 to TRBJ2-7; 9 bases match TRBD1. This CDR3 has 14 residues. V lost 7 bases to trimming and J lost 5 bases; unmatched junction nucleotides: 12. The germline CDR1 and CDR2 sequences are SQVTM and ANQGSEA. The CDR3 here is CSAITGTGSDEQYF. Here the CDR3 DNA reads TGCAGCGCGATCACCGGGACAGGGTCGGACGAGCAGTACTTC.

This clonotype showed up many times. Found in a library prepared for alpha chains, this beta chain is an off-target read, and its abundance has little meaning. The chain uses TRBV20-1 and TRBJ1-5; D may be TRBD1 (5 bases). This CDR3 contains 13 residues. V was cut by 1 base and J by 6 bases, with 10 bases left in between. Germline lookup yields CDR1 DFQATT and CDR2 SNEGSKA (reference sequence). CDR3 in DNA: TGCAGTGCTAGAGGGGGGGTACGTCAGCCCCAGCATTTT. It codes for CSARGGVRQPQHF.

At least ten counts were recorded for this clonotype. This beta chain is a stray read from a library made for alpha chains; its abundance is not meaningful. The chain links TRBV20-1 to TRBJ1-1; D call uncertain. The V end lost 6 bases, the J end lost 2 bases, and 13 bases lay between the germline ends. The CDR3 covers 13 residues. In germline, CDR1 is DFQATT, CDR2 SNEGSKA (reference sequence). CDR3 sequence (DNA): TGCAGTGCCCTACCCCACAGTAACACTGAAGCTTTCTTT. Amino acids: CSALPHSNTEAFF.

With regard to this clonotype: Being off target in a library aimed at alpha chains, this beta chain has a size of little meaning. The V and J genes are TRBV3-1 and TRBJ1-6; D may be TRBD1 (5 bases). CDR3 size: 12 residues. Trimming removed 0 bases from V and 12 bases from J, with 6 bases in between. CDR1 is LGHDT and CDR2 is YNNKEL in the germline V gene (reference sequence). The CDR3 here is CASSQEGEPLHF. CDR3 DNA sequence: TGTGCCAGCAGCCAAGAAGGGGAACCCCTCCACTTT.

This clonotype has a count of ten or more. This beta chain lies outside the target of a library built for alpha chains; its clone size means little. The chain is built from TRBV7-2 and TRBJ2-7; D is ambiguous. CDR1 and CDR2 from the germline V gene are SGHTA and FQGNSA. V dropped 6 bases and J dropped 5 bases, with 11 bases sitting between them. CDR3 length: 12 amino acids. The CDR3 DNA follows: TGTGCCAGCAGTTCCTACCCCCACGAGCAGTACTTC. This gives the protein CASSSYPHEQYF.

In its sample, this clonotype is medium-sized. This beta chain is an off-target read within a library intended for alpha chains, so its frequency means little. The rearrangement joins TRBV29-1 to TRBJ2-3, with D unclear. Germline assignment: CDR1 SQVTM and CDR2 ANQGSEA. Trimming took 5 bases from V and 8 from J, leaving 8 bases between them. The CDR3 contains 10 residues. The DNA for the CDR3 is TGCAGCGTTAGCGACGGTACGCAGTATTTT. Residues: CSVSDGTQYF.

The table lists this clonotype with many counts. Since the library was made to target alpha chains, this beta chain is a stray read and its abundance is not meaningful. The chain combines TRBV12-3 or TRBV12-4 with TRBJ2-7, with unresolved D. Trimming stripped 1 base from V and 4 bases from J, with 8 bases between. The CDR3 runs to 13 residues. The CDR3 loop is CASSLVRRYEQYF. The CDR3 bases are TGTGCCAGCAGTTTAGTTCGCAGATACGAGCAGTACTTC.

Turning to this clonotype: This beta chain is off target for a library built for alpha chains, so its abundance means little. The chain recombines TRBV7-9 with TRBJ2-5, with TRBD1 identical over 7 bases. Germline-derived CDR1 and CDR2 are SEHNR and FQNEAQ (reference sequence). The length of the CDR3 is 14 residues. V shed 3 bases and J 3 bases; nucleotides not matched to a gene: 4. CDR3 protein: CASSLITGEETQYF. CDR3 DNA: TGTGCCAGCAGCTTGATAACAGGGGAAGAGACCCAGTACTTC.